Listed here are 4 T cell receptor beta chains from one sample, sequenced in a study of CXCR3-negative and CXCR3-positive naive CD8 T cells. General study points: For CXCR3-positive naive cells, TRB CDR3s were more hydrophobic than those of CXCR3-negative naive cells.

Antigens for these TCRs are unknown. UMI-tagged TRB cDNA libraries were built via 5' RACE. TCRdb re-called the 5' RACE reads, yielding one record per CDR3 amino acid sequence without DNA. The sample has several thousand distinct CDR3 sequences; the top ten hold under 2.5%. Sequencing was done on a sample of naive CXCR3+ CD8+ T cells from blood. Indicated subset: CD45RO-CCR7+CD27+CD95- naive CD8+ T cells expressing CXCR3 (TNR3+). These receptors came from a human donor in good health. Some clones in this sample may be carry-over from other donors' samples.

This clonotype is identified as medium-sized from frequency. The genes are TRBV28 and TRBJ1-6; the TRBD1 assignment by TCRdb is unverifiable without DNA. This CDR3 has 17 amino acids. The germline V gene encodes CDR1 MDHEN and CDR2 SYDVKM. This CDR3 is CASSSVPGQGRNSPLHF.

The genes are TRBV27 and TRBJ1-2; TCRdb lists TRBD1, though no DNA is available to test this call. Germline CDR1 is MNHEY and CDR2 is SMNVEV (reference sequence). The CDR3 totals 13 residues. CDR3 residues: CASSLDRGYGYTF.

Frequency places this clonotype as medium-sized. CDR3 residues: CASSARGPYEQYF. The genes are TRBV11-2 and TRBJ2-7. Germline assignment: CDR1 SGHAT and CDR2 FQNNGV. This CDR3 is 13 amino acids long.

The chain uses TRBV6-5 and TRBJ1-2; the D call from TCRdb, TRBD1, cannot be confirmed without DNA. The CDR3 has 14 amino acids. The germline V gene encodes CDR1 MNHEY and CDR2 SVGAGI. CDR3 sequence reads: CASSYGQWANGYTF.